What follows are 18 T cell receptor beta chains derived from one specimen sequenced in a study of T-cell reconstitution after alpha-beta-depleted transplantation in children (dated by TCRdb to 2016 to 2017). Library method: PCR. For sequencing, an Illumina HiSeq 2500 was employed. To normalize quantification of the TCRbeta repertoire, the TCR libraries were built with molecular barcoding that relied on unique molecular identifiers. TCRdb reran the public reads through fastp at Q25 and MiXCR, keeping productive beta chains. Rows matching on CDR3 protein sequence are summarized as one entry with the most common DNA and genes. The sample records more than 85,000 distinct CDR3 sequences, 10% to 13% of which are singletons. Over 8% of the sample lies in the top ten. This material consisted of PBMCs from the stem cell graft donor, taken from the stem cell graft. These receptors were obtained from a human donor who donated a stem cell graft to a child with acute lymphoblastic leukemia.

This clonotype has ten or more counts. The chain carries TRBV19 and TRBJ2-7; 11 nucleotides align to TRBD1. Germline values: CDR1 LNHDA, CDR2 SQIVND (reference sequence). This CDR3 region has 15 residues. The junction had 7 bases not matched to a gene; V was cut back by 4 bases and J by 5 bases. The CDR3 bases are TGTGCCAGTAGTACCTCCGGGACAGGGGGAAACGAGCAGTACTTC. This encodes CASSTSGTGGNEQYF.

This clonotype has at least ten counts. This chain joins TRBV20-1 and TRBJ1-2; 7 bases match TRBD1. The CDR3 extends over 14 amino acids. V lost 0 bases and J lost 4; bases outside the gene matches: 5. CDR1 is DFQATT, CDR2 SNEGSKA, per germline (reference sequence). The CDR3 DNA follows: TGCAGTGCTAGAGATACCGGGACAGTCTATGGCTACACCTTC. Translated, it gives CSARDTGTVYGYTF.

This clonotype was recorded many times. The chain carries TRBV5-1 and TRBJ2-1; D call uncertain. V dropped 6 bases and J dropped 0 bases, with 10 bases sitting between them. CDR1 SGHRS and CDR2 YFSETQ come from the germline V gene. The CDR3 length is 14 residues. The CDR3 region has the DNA TGCGCCAGCACCCTCGGCCGCTCCTACAATGAGCAGTTCTTC. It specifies CASTLGRSYNEQFF.

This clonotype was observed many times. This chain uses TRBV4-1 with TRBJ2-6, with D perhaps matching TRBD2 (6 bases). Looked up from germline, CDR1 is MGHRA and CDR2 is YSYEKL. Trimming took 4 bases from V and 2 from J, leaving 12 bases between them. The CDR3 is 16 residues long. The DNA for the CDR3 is TGCGCCAGCAGCCCGCGGGACTCTGCTGGGGCCAACGTCCTGACTTTC. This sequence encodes CASSPRDSAGANVLTF.

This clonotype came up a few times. The CDR3 here is CASSVDQGGGQPQHF. The CDR3 DNA reads TGTGCCAGCAGCGTAGACCAGGGGGGAGGTCAGCCCCAGCATTTT. This chain uses TRBV9 with TRBJ1-5, with 7 bases identical to TRBD1. J was trimmed by 6 bases and V by 0 bases; bases with no gene match: 6. The germline V gene has CDR1 SGDLS and CDR2 YYNGEE. The CDR3 loop spans 15 amino acids.

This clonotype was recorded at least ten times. The CDR3 sequence: CASVEGSSYEQYF. CDR3 coding DNA: TGTGCCAGCGTTGAGGGTAGCTCCTACGAGCAGTACTTC. The chain joins TRBV5-6 to TRBJ2-7; a weak D match, TRBD2 (5 bases). Germline assignment: CDR1 SGHDT and CDR2 YYEEEE. The CDR3 loop spans 13 amino acids. The V end was cut by 7 bases, the J end by 0 bases, with 11 bases between.

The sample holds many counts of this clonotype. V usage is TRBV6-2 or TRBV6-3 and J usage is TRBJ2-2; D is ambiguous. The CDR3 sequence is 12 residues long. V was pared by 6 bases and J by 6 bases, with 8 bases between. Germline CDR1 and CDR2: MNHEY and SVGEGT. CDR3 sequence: CASSYPSGELFF. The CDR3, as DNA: TGTGCCAGCAGCTACCCGTCCGGGGAGCTGTTTTTT.

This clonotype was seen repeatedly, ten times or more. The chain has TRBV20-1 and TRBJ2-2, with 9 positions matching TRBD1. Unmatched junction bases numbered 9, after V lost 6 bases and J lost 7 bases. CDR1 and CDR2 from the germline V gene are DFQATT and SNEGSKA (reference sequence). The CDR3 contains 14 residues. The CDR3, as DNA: TGCAGTGCCGGGGACAGGGTCGGTGGCGGGGAGCTGTTTTTT. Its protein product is CSAGDRVGGGELFF.

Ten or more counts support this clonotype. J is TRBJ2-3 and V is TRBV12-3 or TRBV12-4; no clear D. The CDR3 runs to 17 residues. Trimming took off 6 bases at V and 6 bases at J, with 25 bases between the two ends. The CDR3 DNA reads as TGTGCCAGCAGGATATATATAGCCTCGTCCTTCGGGGATACGCAGTATTTT. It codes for CASRIYIASSFGDTQYF.

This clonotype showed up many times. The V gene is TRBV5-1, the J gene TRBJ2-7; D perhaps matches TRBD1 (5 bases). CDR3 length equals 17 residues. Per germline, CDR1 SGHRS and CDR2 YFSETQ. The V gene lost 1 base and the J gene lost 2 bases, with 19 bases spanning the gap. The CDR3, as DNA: TGCGCCAGCAGCTTGAGGGCAGGGTTCCAGGTTACCTACGAGCAGTACTTC. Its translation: CASSLRAGFQVTYEQYF.

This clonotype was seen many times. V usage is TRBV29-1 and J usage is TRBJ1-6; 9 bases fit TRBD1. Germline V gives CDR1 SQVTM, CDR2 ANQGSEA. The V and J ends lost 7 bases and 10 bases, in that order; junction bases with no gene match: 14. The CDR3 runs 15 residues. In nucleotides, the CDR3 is TGCAGCGAAACTCCCCCCGGGACAGGGCAATCACCCCTCCACTTT. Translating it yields CSETPPGTGQSPLHF.

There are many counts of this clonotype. CDR3 in amino acids: CSASTGQLYEQYF. DNA for the CDR3: TGCAGTGCTAGTACGGGACAGCTTTACGAGCAGTACTTC. The rearrangement links TRBV20-1 to TRBJ2-7; the match to TRBD1 covers 7 bases. This CDR3 region has 13 residues. The germline V gene encodes CDR1 DFQATT and CDR2 SNEGSKA (reference sequence). The V gene end was trimmed by 3 bases and the J gene end by 4 bases; junction bases not matched to a gene: 6.

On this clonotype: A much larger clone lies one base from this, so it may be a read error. The CDR3 DNA reads TGTGCCAGCTCACTTTGGGCTTCGTCAGGGGGCGATGGCCCCTATAATTCACCCCTCCACTTT. Translation gives CASSLWASSGGDGPYNSPLHF. The genes are TRBV18 and TRBJ1-6; TRBD1 matches at 8 bases. The V segment lost 4 bases and the J segment 2 bases; nucleotides outside the gene matches: 19. The germline CDR1 and CDR2 sequences are KGHSH and LQKENI. The length of the CDR3 is 21 residues.

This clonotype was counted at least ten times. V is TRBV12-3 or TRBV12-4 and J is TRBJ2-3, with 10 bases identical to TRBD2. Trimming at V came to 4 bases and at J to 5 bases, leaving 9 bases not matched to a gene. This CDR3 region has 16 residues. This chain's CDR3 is CASSWPAGGQGDTQYF. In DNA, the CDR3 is TGTGCCAGCAGTTGGCCAGCGGGGGGGCAGGGAGATACGCAGTATTTT.

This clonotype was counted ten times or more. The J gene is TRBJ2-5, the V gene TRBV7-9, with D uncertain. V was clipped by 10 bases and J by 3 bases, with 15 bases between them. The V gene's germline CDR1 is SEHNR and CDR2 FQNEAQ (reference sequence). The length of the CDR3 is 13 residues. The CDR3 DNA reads TGTGCCACCACAGCTGTCCCAAAAGAGACCCAGTACTTC. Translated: CATTAVPKETQYF.

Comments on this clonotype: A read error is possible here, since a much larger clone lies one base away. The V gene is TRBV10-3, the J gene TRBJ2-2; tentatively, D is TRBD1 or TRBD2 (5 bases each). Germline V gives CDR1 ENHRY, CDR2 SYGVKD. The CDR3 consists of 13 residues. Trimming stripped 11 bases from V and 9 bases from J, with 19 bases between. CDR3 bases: TGTGCCGCCGTGGGGGTTGTGAACTGGGAGCTGTTTTTT. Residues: CAAVGVVNWELFF.

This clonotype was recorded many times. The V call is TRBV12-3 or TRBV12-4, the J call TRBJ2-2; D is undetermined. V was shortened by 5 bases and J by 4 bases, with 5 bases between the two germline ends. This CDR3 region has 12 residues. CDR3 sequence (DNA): TGTGCCAGCAGTGGATCCACCGGGGAGCTGTTTTTT. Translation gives CASSGSTGELFF.

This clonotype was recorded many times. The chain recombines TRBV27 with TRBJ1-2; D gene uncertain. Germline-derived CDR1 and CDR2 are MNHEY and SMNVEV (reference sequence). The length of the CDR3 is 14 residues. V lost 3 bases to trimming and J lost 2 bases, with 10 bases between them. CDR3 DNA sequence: TGTGCCAGCAGTTTCAATAGTAGAAACTATGGCTACACCTTC. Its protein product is CASSFNSRNYGYTF.